Shown below are 20 T cell receptor beta chains from a single sample sequenced in a study of early T cells in non-severe SARS-CoV-2 infection. Via MiXCR, TCRdb re-called the 5' RACE reads, giving one row per CDR3 protein. The sample comprises tens of thousands of distinct CDR3 sequences, around 16% of which are singletons, and 4.5% to 6.5% rests with the top ten. The source was whole blood, collected at baseline. These receptors all stem from an adult who was a healthcare worker with PCR-confirmed SARS-CoV-2 infection or an uninfected control (not recorded which).

This clonotype was counted between two and nine times. The chain employs TRBV28 and TRBJ2-3, with D perhaps TRBD1 or TRBD2 (6 bases each). CDR3 length: 13 residues. V was pared by 4 bases and J by 5 bases, with 10 bases between. Germline-derived CDR1 and CDR2 are MDHEN and SYDVKM. This chain's CDR3 is CASSWGRGDTQYF. DNA for the CDR3: TGTGCCAGCAGTTGGGGGCGGGGAGATACGCAGTATTTT.

The table lists this clonotype with a few counts. V is TRBV4-2 and J is TRBJ2-3; D is unclear. V was cut by 3 bases and J by 6 bases, with 4 bases left in between. Per germline, CDR1 LGHNA and CDR2 YNFKEQ. The length of the CDR3 is 11 residues. The CDR3 region is CASSHGDTQYF. The CDR3 bases are TGTGCCAGCAGCCATGGGGATACGCAGTATTTT.

The chain recombines TRBV20-1 with TRBJ2-5, with TRBD1 matching over 9 bases. The CDR3 has 14 residues. The junction had 9 bases not matched to a gene; V was cut back by 5 bases and J by 5 bases. Germline V gene data show CDR1 as DFQATT and CDR2 as SNEGSKA (reference sequence). CDR3 nucleotide sequence: TGCAGTGCTGTAAACAGGGGGCATGGGGAGACCCAGTACTTC. This translates into CSAVNRGHGETQYF.

In this sample, this clonotype turned up once. The genes are TRBV11-2 and TRBJ1-2, with 7 bases aligning to TRBD1. The CDR3 is 15 amino acids. V lost 3 bases to trimming and J lost 6 bases; unmatched junction nucleotides: 10. Germline V gene data show CDR1 as SGHAT and CDR2 as FQNNGV. DNA of the CDR3: TGTGCCAGCAGCTTCCGACAGGGTGGTTGGGATGGCTACACCTTC. Translation gives CASSFRQGGWDGYTF.

This chain joins TRBV3-1 and TRBJ2-1; D is unclear. CDR3 length: 14 amino acids. From germline, CDR1 is LGHDT and CDR2 YNNKEL (reference sequence). V lost 2 bases and J lost 6, with 11 bases in between. CDR3 sequence: CASSQLATRNEQFF. The CDR3 DNA is TGTGCCAGCAGCCAACTCGCGACCCGCAATGAGCAGTTCTTC.

This rearrangement joins TRBV6-1 to TRBJ2-5; D gene unclear. Trimming stripped 6 bases from V and 1 base from J, with 9 bases between. The CDR3 spans 13 residues. Germline V gene data show CDR1 as MNHNS and CDR2 as SASEGT. The CDR3 reads CASRDPVQETQYF. CDR3 nucleotides: TGTGCCAGCAGGGATCCAGTCCAAGAGACCCAGTACTTC.

This clonotype was counted between two and nine times. The chain's CDR3 is CSANTGTGYQPQHF. The CDR3 DNA follows: TGCAGTGCTAATACTGGGACAGGCTATCAGCCCCAGCATTTT. The V call is TRBV20-1, the J call TRBJ1-5; 8 nucleotides line up with TRBD1. After removal of 4 bases from V and 5 bases from J, the junction contained 7 bases not matched to a gene. The CDR3 is 14 amino acids. Per germline, CDR1 DFQATT and CDR2 SNEGSKA (reference sequence).

This chain uses TRBV5-5 with TRBJ2-1, with D possibly TRBD2 on 6 matching bases. Looked up from germline, CDR1 is SGHKS and CDR2 is YYEKEE (reference sequence). Trimming left V 0 bases short and J 7 bases short, with 20 bases between. This CDR3 contains 17 residues. The CDR3 spells CASSLERANSFSNEQFF. In DNA, the CDR3 is TGTGCCAGCAGCTTGGAGCGGGCGAATAGCTTTAGTAATGAGCAGTTCTTC.

This clonotype was seen repeatedly, ten times or more. The J gene is TRBJ1-5, the V gene TRBV4-1; D not resolved. The CDR3 has 14 residues. V shed 0 bases and J shed 10 bases, with 13 bases lying between them. Germline lookup yields CDR1 MGHRA and CDR2 YSYEKL. DNA for the CDR3: TGCGCCAGCAGCCAAGACGGGAGAATCAGCCCCCAGCATTTT. This sequence encodes CASSQDGRISPQHF.

This clonotype was recorded a few times. A junction boundary mismatches the germline segment, possibly from a read error. The V and J genes are TRBV6-2 or TRBV6-3 and TRBJ2-3, with a weak D call TRBD1 (6 bases). CDR1 and CDR2 (germline): MNHEY, SVGEGT. This CDR3 is 14 amino acids long. The CDR3 region is CASSDSGHVDTQYF. In DNA, the CDR3 is TGTGCCAGCAGTGACTCGGGACATGTAGATACGCAGTATTTT.

In its sample, this clonotype was seen a few times. This sequence joins TRBV4-1 and TRBJ2-7; 11 bases map to TRBD2. This CDR3 is built from 18 residues. Germline V lookup: CDR1 MGHRA, CDR2 YSYEKL. The ends lost 0 bases at V and 3 bases at J; junction bases unmatched: 10. CDR3: CASSQDLAPSGRNYEQYF. CDR3 sequence (DNA): TGCGCCAGCAGCCAAGATCTTGCGCCTAGCGGGAGGAACTACGAGCAGTACTTC.

This clonotype was detected a few times. The chain employs TRBV5-1 and TRBJ2-1, with D possibly TRBD2 on 6 matching bases. V was cut by 4 bases and J by 2 bases, with 13 bases left in between. The CDR3 has 15 amino acids. Looked up from germline, CDR1 is SGHRS and CDR2 is YFSETQ. In nucleotides, the CDR3 is TGCGCCAGCAGCCAAGGACTAACGGCCTACAATGAGCAGTTCTTC. This gives the protein CASSQGLTAYNEQFF.

V usage is TRBV20-1 and J usage is TRBJ2-5; no reliable D call. This CDR3 region has 15 residues. V was shortened by 3 bases and J by 1 base, with 15 bases between the two germline ends. CDR1 is DFQATT, CDR2 SNEGSKA, per germline (reference sequence). CDR3 in DNA: TGCAGTGCTAGTGGGCAGCGAGGACCCCAAGAGACCCAGTACTTC. Protein product: CSASGQRGPQETQYF.

The rearrangement links TRBV28 to TRBJ2-5, with D possibly being TRBD1 or TRBD2 (5 bases each). Germline CDR1 MDHEN, CDR2 SYDVKM. This CDR3 region has 14 residues. Trimming removed 6 bases from V and 3 bases from J, with 14 bases in between. CDR3 protein: CASRAAGSKETQYF. CDR3 nucleotides: TGTGCCAGCAGAGCAGCAGGGAGTAAAGAGACCCAGTACTTC.

The chain combines TRBV10-2 with TRBJ2-7, with 9 bases lining up with TRBD2. Trimming removed 0 bases from V and 3 bases from J; junction bases left unmatched: 3. There are 15 residues in the CDR3. The germline gives CDR1 WSHSY, CDR2 SAAADI. CDR3 sequence reads: CASSESGTSSYEQYF. The CDR3 bases are TGCGCCAGCAGTGAGTCCGGGACTAGCAGCTACGAGCAGTACTTC.

The sample holds a few counts of this clonotype. The chain links TRBV9 to TRBJ1-5; D not resolved. This CDR3 contains 15 residues. V lost 0 bases, J lost 0 bases, and 7 bases lay in between. Germline loops: CDR1 SGDLS, CDR2 YYNGEE. CDR3 residues: CASSVAGYSNQPQHF. For the CDR3, the DNA is TGTGCCAGCAGCGTAGCGGGTTATAGCAATCAGCCCCAGCATTTT.

This clonotype showed up many times. The J gene is TRBJ1-5, the V gene TRBV12-3 or TRBV12-4; unclear D gene. The CDR3 runs to 11 residues. V was clipped by 6 bases and J by 9 bases, with 9 bases between them. The CDR3 spells CASSSRGPQHF. Here the CDR3 DNA reads TGTGCCAGCAGCTCCCGGGGGCCCCAGCATTTT.

This clonotype was recorded at least ten times. The chain is built from TRBV29-1 and TRBJ1-1; a weak D match, TRBD1 (5 bases). Deletions cut 3 bases from V and 7 bases from J, with 12 bases between. Germline loops: CDR1 SQVTM, CDR2 ANQGSEA. The CDR3 is made up of 12 amino acids. CDR3 nucleotides: TGCAGCGTTGACGGGGGTCTTAGTGAAGCTTTCTTT. Residues: CSVDGGLSEAFF. The full variable domain, completed using reference TRBV29-1 and TRBJ1-1, is SAVISQKPSRDICQRGTSLTIQCQVDSQVTMMFWYRQQPGQSLTLIATANQGSEATYESGFVIDKFPISRPNLTFSTLTVSNMSPEDSSIYLCSVDGGLSEAFFGQGTRLTVV.

This clonotype occurred a few times. The chain couples TRBV5-1 to TRBJ2-7; no clear D. Germline V CDR1 and CDR2: SGHRS, YFSETQ. The ends were cut back, 0 bases at V and 4 bases at J, with 11 bases in the middle. The CDR3 runs 14 residues. CDR3 bases: TGCGCCAGCAGCTTGGCGTCGGGCGGATACGAGCAGTACTTC. Translated: CASSLASGGYEQYF. Full variable domain (remainder filled in from reference TRBV5-1 and TRBJ2-7): KAGVTQTPRYLIKTRGQQVTLSCSPISGHRSVSWYQQTPGQGLQFLFEYFSETQRNKGNFPGRFSGRQFSNSRSEMNVSTLELGDSALYLCASSLASGGYEQYFGPGTRLTVT.

This chain joins TRBV12-3 or TRBV12-4 and TRBJ2-1; D unclear. V lost 6 bases and J lost 6, with 12 bases in between. CDR3 length: 13 amino acids. This CDR3 reads CASSPFTLNEQFF. The DNA of the CDR3 is TGTGCCAGCAGCCCGTTTACGCTCAATGAGCAGTTCTTC.